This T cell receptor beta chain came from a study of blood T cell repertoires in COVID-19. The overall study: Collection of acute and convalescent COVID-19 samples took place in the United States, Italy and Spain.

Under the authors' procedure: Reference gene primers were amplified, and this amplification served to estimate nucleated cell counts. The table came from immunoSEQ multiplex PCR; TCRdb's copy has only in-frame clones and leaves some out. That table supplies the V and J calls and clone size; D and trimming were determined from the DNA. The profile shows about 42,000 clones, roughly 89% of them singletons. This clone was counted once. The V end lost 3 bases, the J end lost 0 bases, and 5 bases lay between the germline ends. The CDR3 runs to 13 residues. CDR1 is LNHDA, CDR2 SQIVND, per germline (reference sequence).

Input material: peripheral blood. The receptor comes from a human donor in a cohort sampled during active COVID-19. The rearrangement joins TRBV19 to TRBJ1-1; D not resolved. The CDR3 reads CASSIDMNTEAFF. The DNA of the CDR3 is TGTGCCAGTAGTATTGACATGAACACTGAAGCTTTCTTT.